This T cell receptor beta chain was recovered during a study of blood T cells in healthy people across ages. Together with a sample-barcoded 5' primer, a J-beta primer mix was included in a second PCR lasting about 6 to 11 cycles. TCRdb re-analysed the 5' RACE reads in MiXCR, keeping a single row per CDR3 protein. The table includes fewer than 1,200,000 distinct CDR3 sequences, almost 25% detected once. Whole-study results and caveats: Correlation between TCR beta diversity and naive T cell percentage was strong.

The germline V gene encodes CDR1 SQVTM and CDR2 ANQGSEA. The length of the CDR3 is 14 residues. V shed 8 bases and J shed 0 bases, with 17 bases lying between them. Remarks on this clonotype: As yet, its antigen is unknown.

This same sample was also part of a study on T cells of mothers and their children. This second report adds: Three healthy Caucasian mothers, along with their six children, served as the donors. Over 8 million reads per mother and some 3 million per child were obtained.

The sequenced sample was blood. The receptor was derived from a girl under 10 years old in good health. The V gene is TRBV29-1, the J gene TRBJ2-7; TRBD2 might be the D (5 bases). The CDR3 DNA reads TGCAGCTCAGACCCCCGCGGGTCCTCCTACGAGCAGTACTTC. Translation: CSSDPRGSSYEQYF.